The next 8 T cell receptor beta chains were all read from a single sample in a study of neoadjuvant anti-PD-1 for oral cavity cancer. Time point here: after neoadjuvant nivolumab, at surgical resection. This table comes from immunoSEQ multiplex PCR, and its TCRdb copy is limited to in-frame clones, with some not included. The data show about 14,000 clones, under 85% seen once. This specimen consisted of PBMCs, obtained after nivolumab (anti-PD-1) treatment. These receptors were collected from a person aged 35 to 85 with oral cavity squamous cell carcinoma.

This clone was seen a few times. This chain joins TRBV5-1 and TRBJ1-4; 8 nucleotides match TRBD1. The CDR3 totals 17 residues. CDR1 is SGHRS and CDR2 is YFSETQ in the germline V gene. Trimming took 0 bases from V and 5 from J; bases not matched to a gene: 9. In DNA form, the CDR3 reads TGCGCCAGCAGCTTGGGGGACAGGCCGGCTAACAATGAAAAACTGTTTTTT. Encoded protein: CASSLGDRPANNEKLFF.

The rearrangement uses TRBV5-1 and TRBJ2-3; TRBD1 matches 11 bases. J gave up 4 bases and V 1 base, and 2 bases lay outside the gene matches. The V gene's germline CDR1 is SGHRS and CDR2 YFSETQ. This CDR3 comprises 15 residues. CDR3 protein: CASSLSGQGADTQYF. In DNA form, the CDR3 reads TGCGCCAGCAGCTTGTCGGGACAGGGGGCAGATACGCAGTATTTT.

This clone was counted a few times. CDR3 sequence (DNA): TGTGCCAGTAGTATGGCCCATGCGGGATTTAACACTGAAGCTTTCTTT. Amino acid sequence: CASSMAHAGFNTEAFF. The chain carries TRBV19 and TRBJ1-1; D call uncertain. Germline CDR1 is LNHDA and CDR2 is SQIVND (reference sequence). The CDR3 has 16 residues. Trimming removed 3 bases at V and 2 bases at J, with 16 bases between. The variable domain in full, with the rest retrieved from reference TRBV19 and TRBJ1-1, is DGGITQSPKYLFRKEGQNVTLSCEQNLNHDAMYWYRQDPGQGLRLIYYSQIVNDFQKGDIAEGYSVSREKKESFPLTVTSAQKNPTAFYLCASSMAHAGFNTEAFFGQGTRLTVV.

The rearrangement links TRBV28 to TRBJ1-5; D gene unclear. V lost 1 base and J lost 1, with 8 bases in between. CDR3 length: 15 amino acids. Per the germline V gene, CDR1 is MDHEN and CDR2 is SYDVKM. CDR3 sequence: CASSLLLASNQPQHF. CDR3 DNA sequence: TGTGCCAGCAGTTTATTGCTCGCGAGCAATCAGCCCCAGCATTTT.

The J gene is TRBJ2-1, the V gene TRBV10-1; D is tentatively TRBD1 or TRBD2 (5 bases each). Germline-derived CDR1 and CDR2 are WNHNN and SYGVQD (reference sequence). Trimming stripped 5 bases from V and 8 bases from J, with 19 bases between. There are 15 residues in the CDR3. CDR3 amino acids: CASSRPGAGSDEQFF. CDR3 in DNA: TGCGCCAGCAGTCGCCCCGGGGCTGGCAGCGATGAGCAGTTCTTC.

Only a few counts were recorded for this clone. The chain recombines TRBV7-9 with TRBJ1-4, with 7 bases identical to TRBD1. This CDR3 comprises 15 residues. Germline V CDR1 and CDR2: SEHNR, FQNEAQ (reference sequence). J lost 8 bases, V lost 5 bases, and 11 bases had no gene match. This chain's CDR3 is CASSPNLGQAEKLFF. DNA of the CDR3: TGTGCCAGCAGCCCCAACCTCGGACAGGCAGAAAAACTGTTTTTT.

The chain couples TRBV29-1 to TRBJ2-7; possible D gene TRBD1, 7 bases. The CDR3 is 13 amino acids. Germline lookup yields CDR1 SQVTM and CDR2 ANQGSEA. The ends were cut back, 3 bases at V and 2 bases at J, with 11 bases in the middle. The CDR3 reads CSVDAGQPYEQYF. The CDR3 DNA is TGCAGCGTTGATGCGGGACAGCCCTACGAGCAGTACTTC.

This sequence joins TRBV28 and TRBJ2-2; 8 bases align to TRBD2. The CDR3 has 12 residues. Trimming cost V 6 bases and J 8 bases; bases outside gene matches: 2. CDR1 is MDHEN and CDR2 is SYDVKM in the germline V gene. The CDR3 bases are TGTGCCAGCAGGACTAGCGCGGGGGAGCTGTTTTTT. Its protein is CASRTSAGELFF.